This entry describes one T cell receptor (beta chain). The entry originates in a study of blood T cell repertoires in COVID-19. Original analysis: Estimation of nucleated cell counts was performed using reference gene primer amplification. Generated by immunoSEQ multiplex PCR, the TCRdb table keeps only in-frame clones and is missing some. The DNA was the basis for D and trimming; V, J and clone size are from that table. The sample carries around 420,000 clones, nearly 90% recorded once. The CDR3 is made up of 13 amino acids. The germline V gene encodes CDR1 MNHEY and CDR2 SMNVEV (reference sequence). J lost 3 bases, V lost 6 bases, and 4 bases had no gene match. Donors were grouped by their self-reported clinical history.

V usage is TRBV27 and J usage is TRBJ1-1; 7 bases align to TRBD1. The sequence came from a woman aged 35 to 49 with acute COVID-19. What was sequenced was PBMCs or T cells enriched from blood (not recorded which). CDR3 sequence reads: CASSDREYTEAFF. CDR3 coding DNA: TGTGCCAGCAGCGACAGGGAGTACACTGAAGCTTTCTTT.